This TCR beta chain was sequenced during a study of blood T cells in healthy people across ages. About the research overall: About one barcoded TCR beta cDNA was captured per two T cells. Regarding the study as a whole: Researchers report that TCR beta diversity correlated strongly with naive T cell percentage. The CMV status of each donor remained undetermined, and this could have confounded shifts in expanded clonotypes. Diversity of TCR beta per million T cells declined in a roughly linear way with age.

A word on this clonotype: What it binds is not known.

It was with a sample-barcoded 5' primer and a J-beta primer mix that a second PCR of roughly 6 to 12 cycles was run. One entry per CDR3 protein results from TCRdb running MiXCR on the 5' RACE reads. The sample holds around 1,900,000 distinct CDR3 sequences, about two fifths seen once. The material sequenced was blood. This clonotype originated in a human donor in good health.

CDR3 sequence: CSYRDRDTGELFF. The CDR3 bases are TGCAGCTACAGGGATCGAGACACCGGGGAGCTGTTTTTT. The chain carries TRBV29-1 and TRBJ2-2; TRBD1 is a possible D gene (6 bases). The CDR3 has 13 amino acids. Germline CDR1 is SQVTM and CDR2 is ANQGSEA. V was shortened by 8 bases and J by 3 bases, with 13 bases between the two germline ends.